The clone carrying this T cell receptor (beta chain) was seen a few times. Its antigen is not known. Germline V gene sequence: CDR1 SSHAT, CDR2 FNYEAQ (reference sequence). V dropped 2 bases and J dropped 11; count of bases not matched to a gene: 19. CDR3 length: 17 residues. The data originate from a study of blood T cells in healthy people across ages. Study information: The capture of about one barcoded beta molecule per two T cells was achieved by template switching.

Primed by a sample-barcoded 5' primer and a J-beta primer mix, a second PCR proceeded for roughly 6 to 12 cycles. Using its own MiXCR run on the 5' RACE reads, TCRdb lists one record per CDR3 protein. The sample lists under 850,000 distinct CDR3 sequences, about 36% occurring once. Findings and limits, study-wide: PBMCs left unsorted prevented a conclusive naive versus antigen-experienced comparison.

The V call is TRBV7-7, the J call TRBJ2-5; 8 bases are a match to TRBD2. The TCR comes from a young man in good health. The specimen sequenced was blood. The CDR3 reads CASSLRFVAGGYNEQYF. The CDR3 bases are TGTGCCAGCAGCTTACGCTTTGTGGCGGGGGGCTACAATGAGCAGTACTTC. Full variable domain (rest looked up from reference TRBV7-7 and TRBJ2-5): GAGVSQSPRYKVTKRGQDVTLRCDPISSHATLYWYQQALGQGPEFLTYFNYEAQPDKSGLPSDRFSAERPEGSISTLTIQRTEQRDSAMYRCASSLRFVAGGYNEQYFGPGTRLLVL.